This T cell receptor beta chain was recorded in a study of early T cells in non-severe SARS-CoV-2 infection. Overall study context: Sequencing was performed on bulk RNA from unsorted whole blood, leaving chains unpaired.

Unique molecular identifier tags were affixed to discrete cDNA molecules. TCRdb reprocessed the 5' RACE reads via MiXCR and lists one record per CDR3 protein. The profile shows tens of thousands of distinct CDR3 sequences, around 13% of them singletons. Study observations and caveats: Reliance on VDJdb matching favored anti-spike CD8 responses; private and CD4 specificities were missed.

The CDR3 totals 13 residues. Between the trimmed V and J ends, which lost 6 bases and 5 bases, there was a span of 14 bases. CDR1 SGHTS and CDR2 YDEGEE come from the germline V gene. Worth noting for this clonotype: Its antigen is not identified.

Sequencing was performed on whole blood. This clonotype was obtained from an adult who was a healthcare worker with PCR-confirmed SARS-CoV-2 infection or an uninfected control (not recorded which). V and J are TRBV5-8 and TRBJ1-1, with D perhaps TRBD1 (5 bases). The CDR3 sequence: CASNGRDRTEAFF. The CDR3 DNA follows: TGTGCCAGCAATGGCAGGGATCGTACTGAAGCTTTCTTT.